Here is one TCR beta chain with its context. It lacks a known antigen. No base qualities exist here, and no much larger clone lies one base off it. The run used an Illumina NovaSeq 6000. Using 5'RACE with constant-segment primers, TCRalpha and TCRbeta cDNA libraries were constructed, with sample barcodes and unique molecular identifiers added in the process. Trizol reagent was used to extract RNA from every sample. Library amplification was performed in two PCR steps, and a second sample barcode and Illumina TruSeq adapters were introduced in the second step. Sequencing of libraries was performed on an Illumina NovaSeq with 2 x 150 bp paired-end reads. The authors' analysis ran thus. Demultiplexing of reads and collapsing into UMI-guided consensus sequences were performed with migec v1.2.7. Using mixcr v2.1.11, UMI consensuses were aligned to TRA and TRB V and J templates and then assembled into clonotypes. Clonotypes were classified as expanded or contracted when called significant by both edgeR and NoisET, with noise models trained on biological replicates. For edgeR calls, the thresholds were a false discovery rate-adjusted p below 0.01 and a log2 fold-change of 1. As an exploratory analysis of dynamics, max-normalized trajectories of the 1000 most abundant clonotypes were examined by PCA with hierarchical clustering. Separately sequenced CD4+ and CD8+ repertoires were used to assign a CD4 or CD8 phenotype to each responding clone. Using fastp at Q25 and MiXCR, TCRdb reprocessed the public reads and kept productive beta chains. Rows with one shared CDR3 protein collapse into an entry with the most common genes and DNA. TCRdb's processing, not the authors' own work, is the source of the V and J calls. The sample data list around 340,000 distinct CDR3 sequences, and 20% to 25% of these were observed just once. Around 13% of the sample is in the top ten clones.

Ficoll-Paque density gradient centrifugation was the method used to isolate PBMCs. The sample comes from a study of T-cell memory formation after mild COVID-19 (dated by TCRdb to the early 2020s). Background on the whole study: Most TCR sequence clusters were specific to one of the two donors. In a couple of donors, T-cell clones that expanded and contracted after mild COVID-19 were tracked by sequencing TCRalpha and TCRbeta repertoires over time. The cohort was made up of two young adult volunteers, one female and one male, who were previously healthy. The research as a whole found: Contracting CD4+ clones were found mainly in CM and EM memory subsets, while CD8+ clones were enriched in EMRA. The study covered only a couple of mild cases, and larger cohorts including severe cases with pre-infection samples were considered necessary. Some responding clones were detected in pre-infection memory, suggesting pre-existing cross-reactive memory T cells joined the SARS-CoV-2 response. Balanced CD4/CD8 phenotypes were observed for clones contracting from day 15 to 85, whereas a bias towards CD4+ was observed for a second wave of clones expanding from day 15 to 37. SARS-CoV-2 specificity of the second-wave clones peaking on day 37 was not confirmed.

This TCR was sampled from an adult woman who had mild COVID-19 (a few samples of this study predate the infection). The sample titles of this study are shuffled in the database, so cell type and time point are left out; the donor was told from shared clones. Material: PBMCs or a T cell subset sorted from them (not recorded which).

At the DNA level, the sequence is TGCGCCAGCAGCTTCTTGACGCTGGGACAGGGGGCGGCCCAAGAGACCCAGTACTTC. Translated, this gives CASSFLTLGQGAAQETQYF. The rearranged chain carries TRBV5-1 and TRBJ2-5, with 12 middle bases fitting TRBD1. V has 2 bases trimmed and J has 1 base trimmed; junction bases matching no gene number 12. The CDR1 and CDR2 encoded by the germline V gene are SGHRS and YFSETQ. From the cysteine through the phenylalanine, the CDR3 covers 19 amino acids. The retained sequence is limited to the CDR3, 57 bases, with the frame set at the first base.